The source of this T cell receptor beta chain is a study of response to subunit inactivated influenza vaccine (dated by TCRdb to 2016 to 2019). Looking at the study overall: The study used deep quantitative T cell receptor repertoire profiling to track responses to a trivalent subunit inactivated influenza vaccine.

Taken from the germline V gene, the CDR1 and CDR2 loops are MNHEY and SVGEGT. The CDR3 holds 15 amino acids from the cysteine to the phenylalanine. The retained sequence is limited to the CDR3, 45 bases, with the frame set at the first base. V has 6 bases trimmed and J has 3 bases trimmed; junction bases matching no gene number 6. Libraries were constructed by RT-PCR. Instrument used: Illumina HiSeq 2500. The public reads were run again by TCRdb, first through fastp at Q25 and then through MiXCR, and only productive beta chains were kept. Records with the same CDR3 protein are collapsed into one entry carrying the most frequent genes and DNA. The sample table lists roughly 190,000 distinct CDR3 sequences, around an eighth of them with a count of one. The top ten clonotypes cover approximately 25% of the sample. The investigation overall reported the following: The authors suggested that each seasonal influenza vaccination may recruit only a limited number of new T cells.

This clonotype was seen only a few times. Its antigen target is currently unknown. No base qualities exist here, and no much larger clone lies one base off it. The V and J segments used are TRBV6-2 or TRBV6-3 and TRBJ2-2; 8 middle bases align to TRBD1. Source: CD8+ T cells sorted from PBMCs, taken roughly 5 days after vaccination. This TCR was sampled from a man between 45 and 60 years old who received an inactivated influenza vaccine. Donor details come from another sample of the same person, matched by shared clones. At the DNA level, the sequence is TGTGCCAGCAGCCGACAGGGGAGGTACACCGGGGAGCTGTTTTTT. Translated, this gives CASSRQGRYTGELFF.